The next 11 T cell receptor beta chains were all read from a single sample in a study of blood T cell repertoires in COVID-19 (dated by TCRdb to 2020 to 2022). The library was produced with the immunoSEQ multiplex PCR assay. TCRdb re-hosts the immuneACCESS table, in-frame sequences only. Its copies lack some clones; in the studies checked, an unresolved V gene accounts for under half of them, and the cause for the rest is not known. The sample table holds around 170,000 clones, of which more than 85% were seen once. Around 0.53% of the sample lies in the top ten. Sequenced material: peripheral blood. Source of these receptors: a man aged 45-65 years with acute or convalescent COVID-19.

The chain couples TRBV18 to TRBJ1-4, with no clear D. The CDR3 runs to 14 residues. V was cut by 3 bases and J by 6 bases, with 11 bases left in between. The germline V gene has CDR1 KGHSH and CDR2 LQKENI. The CDR3 sequence: CASSPSGGYEKLFF. The CDR3 DNA is TGTGCCAGCTCACCTTCGGGTGGGTATGAAAAACTGTTTTTT.

This chain connects TRBV7-6 to TRBJ2-2, with 8 bases that match TRBD2. CDR1 SGHVS and CDR2 FNYEAQ come from the germline V gene. V was clipped by 1 base and J by 6 bases; unmatched bases: 7. The CDR3 spans 16 residues. CDR3 DNA: TGTGCCAGCAGCTTAGGACGGGGGGGCGCATCCGGGGAGCTGTTTTTT. This codes for CASSLGRGGASGELFF. The full variable domain, its missing parts supplied by reference TRBV7-6 and TRBJ2-2, is GAGVSQSPRYKVTKRGQDVALRCDPISGHVSLYWYRQALGQGPEFLTYFNYEAQQDKSGLPNDRFSAERPEGSISTLTIQRTEQRDSAMYRCASSLGRGGASGELFFGEGSRLTVL.

The chain joins TRBV5-5 to TRBJ2-1; D not resolved. V lost 1 base to trimming and J lost 4 bases, with 6 bases between them. Germline CDR1 and CDR2: SGHKS and YYEKEE (reference sequence). This CDR3 is built from 13 residues. The chain's CDR3 is CASSLSEYNEQFF. Written as DNA, the CDR3 is TGTGCCAGCAGCTTGAGCGAATACAATGAGCAGTTCTTC.

This clone has more than one count but fewer than ten. The chain recombines TRBV7-3 with TRBJ2-7, with TRBD1 matching 8 bases. Germline V gene lookup returns CDR1 SGHTA and CDR2 FQGTGA. This CDR3 spans 15 amino acids. Trimming took 5 bases from V and 2 from J; bases not matched to a gene: 8. The CDR3 DNA reads as TGTGCCAGCAGCCTATCCGGGACAGGAGCCTACGAGCAGTACGTC. Protein: CASSLSGTGAYEQYV.

The chain joins TRBV29-1 to TRBJ2-3; D may be TRBD1 (7 bases). Trimming took 5 bases from V and 0 from J, leaving 18 bases between them. This CDR3 has 16 residues. The germline V gene encodes CDR1 SQVTM and CDR2 ANQGSEA. CDR3 in amino acids: CSVLRRQGGSTDTQYF. CDR3 coding DNA: TGCAGCGTTCTGCGTCGACAGGGAGGTAGCACAGATACGCAGTATTTT.

The rearrangement links TRBV29-1 to TRBJ2-1; TRBD1 might be the D (6 bases). The CDR3 runs 14 residues. CDR1 is SQVTM and CDR2 is ANQGSEA in the germline V gene. The ends were cut back, 7 bases at V and 5 bases at J, with 18 bases in the middle. CDR3 protein: CSAGQNRRNNEQFF. CDR3 bases: TGCAGCGCCGGACAGAATCGGCGAAACAATGAGCAGTTCTTC.

CDR3 coding DNA: TGTGCCAGTAGTATCCCCCCTTCAGATACGCAGTATTTT. Its translation: CASSIPPSDTQYF. The chain carries TRBV19 and TRBJ2-3; D uncertain. Germline V gene sequence: CDR1 LNHDA, CDR2 SQIVND (reference sequence). V was pared by 3 bases and J by 4 bases, with 8 bases between. CDR3 size: 13 residues.

The genes are TRBV11-2 and TRBJ2-1, with 8 positions matching TRBD1. CDR3 length equals 14 residues. Germline V gene data show CDR1 as SGHAT and CDR2 as FQNNGV. J lost 7 bases, V lost 4 bases, and 6 bases had no gene match. Here the CDR3 DNA reads TGTGCCAGCAGCTATCACAGGGGGGTAAATGAGCAGTTCTTC. It specifies CASSYHRGVNEQFF.

This chain joins TRBV27 and TRBJ2-2, with 8 bases that match TRBD2. Germline lookup yields CDR1 MNHEY and CDR2 SMNVEV (reference sequence). This CDR3 has 16 amino acids. The junction had 7 bases not matched to a gene; V was cut back by 6 bases and J by 1 base. The CDR3 coding sequence is TGTGCCAGCAGGCATGCGGGGGGCGGGAACACCGGGGAGCTGTTTTTT. Amino acid sequence: CASRHAGGGNTGELFF.

The genes are TRBV5-1 and TRBJ2-3; no clear D. Germline V gene data show CDR1 as SGHRS and CDR2 as YFSETQ. V lost 3 bases, J lost 0 bases, and 5 bases lay in between. The CDR3 totals 13 residues. The CDR3: CASSSPSTDTQYF. The CDR3 coding sequence is TGCGCCAGCAGCTCTCCGAGCACAGATACGCAGTATTTT.

The rearrangement joins TRBV19 to TRBJ1-4; D unclear. V was shortened by 8 bases and J by 8 bases, with 9 bases between the two germline ends. Germline values: CDR1 LNHDA, CDR2 SQIVND (reference sequence). CDR3 length: 11 residues. CDR3: CASGPGEKLFF. CDR3 DNA sequence: TGTGCCAGTGGCCCGGGGGAAAAACTGTTTTTT.